The 24 T cell receptor beta chains reported below all come from one sample, sequenced in a study of blood T cell repertoires in COVID-19. Assay used: immunoSEQ multiplex PCR; TCRdb lists only in-frame clones, some missing. This sample carries some 110,000 clones, roughly 86% of them seen once, and the ten largest clones take 3.5% to 4.5%. Sample: peripheral blood. These receptors were obtained from a man aged 35-49 years with acute or convalescent COVID-19.

The J gene is TRBJ2-1, the V gene TRBV6-1, with 15 nucleotides matching TRBD2. The CDR3 is made up of 15 amino acids. CDR1 MNHNS and CDR2 SASEGT come from the germline V gene. V lost 3 bases to trimming and J lost 15 bases; unmatched junction nucleotides: 9. In DNA, the CDR3 is TGTGCCAGCAGTGACCGGACTAGCGGGGGGGCAATTCTGTTCTTC. As protein: CASSDRTSGGAILFF.

The chain couples TRBV5-4 to TRBJ2-1; the match to TRBD2 covers 8 bases. CDR3 size: 15 residues. The V segment lost 4 bases and the J segment 0 bases; nucleotides outside the gene matches: 3. Germline V gene data show CDR1 as SGHNT and CDR2 as YYREEE (reference sequence). Here the CDR3 reads CASSLSGASYNEQFF. The CDR3, as DNA: TGTGCCAGCAGCCTTAGCGGGGCCTCCTACAATGAGCAGTTCTTC.

The chain employs TRBV2 and TRBJ2-1; 12 bases line up with TRBD2. CDR1 and CDR2 (germline): SNHLY, FYNNEI. The CDR3 is 17 amino acids. V lost 3 bases and J lost 7; bases outside the gene matches: 10. The CDR3 loop reads CASSEASGGARRNEQFF. The CDR3 DNA reads as TGTGCCAGCAGTGAGGCTAGCGGGGGGGCCAGGAGGAATGAGCAGTTCTTC.

The chain uses TRBV7-8 and TRBJ2-1; 10 bases match TRBD1. Germline values: CDR1 SGHVS, CDR2 FQNEAQ. The J segment lost 3 bases and the V segment lost 2 bases, leaving 16 bases of the junction unmatched. The CDR3 extends over 20 amino acids. Written as DNA, the CDR3 is TGTGCCAGCAGCTTATCTTTGCGGACAGGGGGAAAGAGGGGCTACAATGAGCAGTTCTTC. Its translation is CASSLSLRTGGKRGYNEQFF.

This chain joins TRBV14 and TRBJ1-1; 10 bases are shared with TRBD1. Germline V gene lookup returns CDR1 SGHDN and CDR2 FVKESK. V trimming: 3 bases; J trimming: 5 bases; junction bases outside the gene matches: 6. This CDR3 contains 15 residues. The CDR3 spells CASSHRTGGGTEAFF. For the CDR3, the DNA is TGTGCCAGCAGCCATAGGACAGGGGGAGGTACTGAAGCTTTCTTT.

The chain joins TRBV11-2 to TRBJ2-3; possibly TRBD2 for D (6 bases). V lost 1 base and J lost 2, with 10 bases in between. Per the germline V gene, CDR1 is SGHAT and CDR2 is FQNNGV. The CDR3 consists of 15 residues. The CDR3 DNA sequence: TGTGCCAGCAGCTTAGGCGCGGGATACACAGATACGCAGTATTTT. It specifies CASSLGAGYTDTQYF.

This clone turned up a few times. This chain links TRBV27 with TRBJ1-2; TRBD1 matches 8 bases. Germline V gives CDR1 MNHEY, CDR2 SMNVEV (reference sequence). This CDR3 comprises 13 residues. The junction had 3 bases not matched to a gene; V was cut back by 5 bases and J by 4 bases. The CDR3 protein is CASSRQGTYGYTF. In DNA, the CDR3 is TGTGCCAGCAGTCGACAGGGGACCTATGGCTACACCTTC.

V gene TRBV6-6 combines with J gene TRBJ1-5; D gene unclear. The CDR3 runs 15 residues. The V and J ends lost 6 bases and 4 bases respectively, with 16 bases between them. Germline lookup yields CDR1 MNHNY and CDR2 SVGAGI (reference sequence). CDR3 DNA sequence: TGTGCCAGCAGCCCCCTCGCCACAGAAAATCAGCCCCAGCATTTT. Protein product: CASSPLATENQPQHF.

This clone was seen only a few times. The rearrangement uses TRBV5-1 and TRBJ1-2; 9 bases agree with TRBD1. The CDR3 sequence is 14 residues long. Looked up from germline, CDR1 is SGHRS and CDR2 is YFSETQ. V trimming: 4 bases; J trimming: 6 bases; junction bases outside the gene matches: 7. In nucleotides, the CDR3 is TGCGCCAGCAGCACTGGACAGGGGATCGATGGCTACACCTTC. Protein sequence: CASSTGQGIDGYTF.

This chain uses TRBV19 with TRBJ2-1; D may be TRBD2 (6 bases). There are 15 residues in the CDR3. Germline V gene data show CDR1 as LNHDA and CDR2 as SQIVND (reference sequence). Trimming removed 9 bases from V and 6 bases from J, with 21 bases in between. CDR3 sequence (DNA): TGTGCCAGCTCTTTTGGGAGCCACGGGGGCAATGAGCAGTTCTTC. It yields the protein CASSFGSHGGNEQFF.

This rearrangement joins TRBV3-1 (or the pseudogene TRBV3-2) to TRBJ1-1, with TRBD1 identical over 8 bases. Germline V gene lookup returns CDR1 LGHDT and CDR2 YNNKEL (reference sequence). This CDR3 region has 16 residues. The J segment lost 3 bases and the V segment lost 2 bases, leaving 8 bases of the junction unmatched. CDR3 residues: CASSQLTGAGDTEAFF. CDR3 coding DNA: TGTGCCAGCAGCCAACTGACAGGGGCAGGTGACACTGAAGCTTTCTTT.

This chain uses TRBV30 with TRBJ1-3; no clear D gene. Looked up from germline, CDR1 is GTSNPN and CDR2 is SVGIG (reference sequence). V was cut by 3 bases and J by 3 bases, with 12 bases left in between. This CDR3 has 14 residues. CDR3 DNA: TGTGCCTGGAGGGCTGGAGGTGATGGAAACACCATATATTTT. Translating gives CAWRAGGDGNTIYF.

The rearrangement links TRBV30 to TRBJ1-1, with no clear D. There are 14 residues in the CDR3. The ends were cut back, 0 bases at V and 0 bases at J, with 8 bases in the middle. CDR1 is GTSNPN, CDR2 SVGIG, per germline (reference sequence). The DNA for the CDR3 is TGTGCCTGGAGTGTAACGGTCTTGAACACTGAAGCTTTCTTT. Residues: CAWSVTVLNTEAFF.

This chain links TRBV6-5 with TRBJ2-7; maybe TRBD2 (5 bases). This CDR3 has 12 amino acids. V shed 6 bases and J shed 6 bases, with 12 bases lying between them. Germline CDR1 MNHEY, CDR2 SVGAGI. CDR3 amino acids: CASRAAGSEQYF. The CDR3 nucleotides read TGTGCCAGCAGGGCGGCGGGCTCCGAGCAGTACTTC.

The chain joins TRBV19 to TRBJ1-5; TRBD1 matches 9 bases. V was clipped by 4 bases and J by 7 bases; unmatched bases: 8. Germline CDR1 and CDR2: LNHDA and SQIVND (reference sequence). The CDR3 totals 15 residues. CDR3 DNA: TGTGCCAGTAGTACCGGGACAGGGCCCGGGCAGCCCCAGCATTTT. This translates into CASSTGTGPGQPQHF.

The rearrangement joins TRBV5-1 to TRBJ2-7, with D hard to call. The CDR3 is made up of 14 amino acids. Trimming pared 1 base from V and 6 bases from J, leaving 14 bases between. Germline loops: CDR1 SGHRS, CDR2 YFSETQ. CDR3 protein: CASSLSSEALEQYF. The CDR3 DNA reads as TGCGCCAGCAGCTTGTCTTCCGAGGCCCTCGAGCAGTACTTC.

The V call is TRBV9, the J call TRBJ2-7, with TRBD1 identical over 10 bases. This CDR3 spans 15 amino acids. V was pared by 2 bases and J by 3 bases, with 5 bases of the junction left unmatched. Germline CDR1 SGDLS, CDR2 YYNGEE. CDR3 loop: CASSVGQGVSYEQYF. The CDR3 nucleotides read TGTGCCAGCAGCGTCGGACAGGGGGTGAGCTACGAGCAGTACTTC.

This chain uses TRBV15 with TRBJ1-2; no definite D call. V was trimmed by 4 bases and J by 8 bases, leaving 11 bases between them. From germline, CDR1 is LNHNV and CDR2 YYDKDF (reference sequence). The CDR3 is 12 amino acids. Here the CDR3 DNA reads TGTGCCACCAGCACTAGGCGCAGAGGCTACACCTTC. It is translated as CATSTRRRGYTF. Full variable domain (rest looked up from reference TRBV15 and TRBJ1-2): DAMVIQNPRYQVTQFGKPVTLSCSQTLNHNVMYWYQQKSSQAPKLLFHYYDKDFNNEADTPDNFQSRRPNTSFCFLDIRSPGLGDTAMYLCATSTRRRGYTFGSGTRLTVV.

This chain joins TRBV19 and TRBJ2-1; 9 nucleotides align to TRBD2. V lost 6 bases, J lost 7 bases, and 7 bases stayed unmatched. The CDR3 loop spans 14 amino acids. CDR1 and CDR2 from the germline V gene are LNHDA and SQIVND (reference sequence). The CDR3 here is CASSPGLAWNEQFF. For the CDR3, the DNA is TGTGCCAGTAGCCCCGGACTAGCGTGGAATGAGCAGTTCTTC.

The rearrangement uses TRBV5-1 and TRBJ1-1; D not resolved. CDR1 and CDR2 from the germline V gene are SGHRS and YFSETQ. V was cut by 0 bases and J by 0 bases, with 6 bases left in between. This CDR3 contains 14 residues. The CDR3 nucleotides read TGCGCCAGCAGCTTGGTCCCAATGAACACTGAAGCTTTCTTT. Its translation: CASSLVPMNTEAFF.

The rearrangement links TRBV19 to TRBJ1-2; no definite D call. In germline, CDR1 is LNHDA, CDR2 SQIVND (reference sequence). The V end lost 5 bases, the J end lost 0 bases, and 13 bases lay between the germline ends. The CDR3 runs to 15 residues. The CDR3: CASSSSYQTNYGYTF. CDR3 coding DNA: TGTGCCAGTAGTTCTAGTTACCAGACTAACTATGGCTACACCTTC.

The chain combines TRBV10-3 with TRBJ2-1; tentative D call: TRBD2 (6 bases). Between the trimmed V and J ends, which lost 6 bases and 3 bases, there was a span of 18 bases. In germline, CDR1 is ENHRY, CDR2 SYGVKD. The CDR3 length is 16 residues. Here the CDR3 DNA reads TGTGCCATCAGCCCCTCGGCGGGACCTATCTACAATGAGCAGTTCTTC. This translates into CAISPSAGPIYNEQFF.

The rearrangement uses TRBV11-2 and TRBJ1-1; a possible D gene is TRBD1 (6 bases). Germline-derived CDR1 and CDR2 are SGHAT and FQNNGV. The CDR3 is made up of 13 amino acids. The V end was cut by 2 bases, the J end by 4 bases, with 8 bases between. The CDR3 DNA follows: TGTGCCAGCAGCTTAAACAGGGCCACTGAAGCTTTCTTT. Protein: CASSLNRATEAFF.

V usage is TRBV27 and J usage is TRBJ2-7; 12 bases are a match to TRBD1. The CDR3 runs to 14 residues. Trimming at V came to 6 bases and at J to 6 bases, leaving 6 bases not matched to a gene. Looked up from germline, CDR1 is MNHEY and CDR2 is SMNVEV (reference sequence). CDR3 residues: CASSRDRGQGEQYF. DNA for the CDR3: TGTGCCAGCAGCCGGGACAGGGGGCAGGGCGAGCAGTACTTC.